This TCR beta chain was sequenced in a study of blood T cell repertoires in COVID-19. Germline V gives CDR1 MRHNA, CDR2 SNTAGT. CDR3 size: 14 residues. The germline V and J ends were trimmed by 0 bases and 3 bases, with 9 bases remaining between them. Only in-frame clones appear in the TCRdb table, and some are missing; sequencing was by immunoSEQ multiplex PCR. The sample lists fewer than 500,000 clones, approximately 90% occurring once. Participants came from fewer than 25 US areas, aged roughly 18 to 100 years. Cohorts were based on clinical histories the participants reported. The receptor was derived from a man aged 30 to 39 who had recovered from COVID-19. Source material: PBMCs or T cells enriched from blood (not recorded which). The rearrangement links TRBV6-4 to TRBJ2-7; D not resolved. The CDR3 DNA reads TGTGCCAGCAGTGACTCGGTAGAACGCTACGAGCAGTACTTC. Protein sequence: CASSDSVERYEQYF.